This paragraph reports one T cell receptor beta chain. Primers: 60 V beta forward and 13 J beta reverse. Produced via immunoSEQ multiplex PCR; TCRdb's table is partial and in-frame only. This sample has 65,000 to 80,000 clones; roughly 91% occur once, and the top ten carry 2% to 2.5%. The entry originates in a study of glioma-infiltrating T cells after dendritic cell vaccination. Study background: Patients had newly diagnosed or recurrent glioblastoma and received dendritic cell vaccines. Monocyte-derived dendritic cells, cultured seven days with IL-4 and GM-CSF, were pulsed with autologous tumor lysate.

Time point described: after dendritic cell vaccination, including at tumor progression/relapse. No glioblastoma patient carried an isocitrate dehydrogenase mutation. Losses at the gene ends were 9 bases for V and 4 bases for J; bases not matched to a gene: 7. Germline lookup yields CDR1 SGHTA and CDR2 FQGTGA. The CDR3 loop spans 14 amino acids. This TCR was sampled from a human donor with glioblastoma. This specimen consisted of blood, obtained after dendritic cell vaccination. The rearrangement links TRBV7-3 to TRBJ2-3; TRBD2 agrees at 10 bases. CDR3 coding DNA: TGTGCCAGTCGGGCTAGCGGGAGAGCAGATACGCAGTATTTT. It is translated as CASRASGRADTQYF.